The source of this T cell receptor beta chain is a study of T-cell reconstitution after alpha-beta-depleted transplantation in children. Broader study findings: One year after transplant, T-cell counts and diversity came mostly from newly produced T cells. Reportedly, alpha-beta T cells present about two months post-transplant originated from several hundred expanded clones of graft origin.

Trimming shortened V by 6 bases and J by 8 bases, and 12 bases separated the two germline ends. The CDR3 runs 12 residues. Per germline, CDR1 LNHNV and CDR2 YYDKDF (reference sequence). A TCRbeta library incorporating unique molecular identifiers was prepared. MiXCR, applied by TCRdb to the PCR reads, yields one record per CDR3 protein. Altogether around 960,000 distinct CDR3 sequences are present, under 30% being singletons, with the ten largest covering over 25%. Details on this clonotype: The antigen remains unidentified.

The sequencing used PBMCs, mostly from graft donor cells, collected 360 days after TCRalphabeta/CD19-depleted stem cell transplant. This rearrangement joins TRBV15 to TRBJ2-3; no reliable D call. This receptor was identified in a boy under two years old who had a stem cell transplant for SCID, so the T cells may come from the graft donor. CDR3 sequence (DNA): TGTGCCACCAGTCGGTCCTCAGGTACGCAGTATTTT. Its translation: CATSRSSGTQYF.